What follows describes a single T cell receptor (beta chain). The sample originates from a study of blood T cell repertoires in COVID-19. As for the study in general: Researchers got acute and convalescent COVID-19 samples from the United States, Italy and Spain. T cells, B-cell-depleted T cells, or PBMCs provided the cDNA or gDNA that served as material.

Authors' methods: Nucleated cell counts were estimated from reference gene primer amplification. TCRdb's copy holds only in-frame clones and misses some; the assay was immunoSEQ multiplex PCR. The V and J calls and the clone size are those of that table, but D and trimming were determined from the DNA. The sample consists of approximately 220,000 clones, 84% of them appearing once. This CDR3 has 14 amino acids. Germline V gives CDR1 GTSNPN, CDR2 SVGIG (reference sequence). The gene calls are TRBV30 and TRBJ1-1, with 7 bases identical to TRBD1. The source is a woman aged 60-70 years who had recovered from COVID-19. The specimen was peripheral blood. The CDR3 loop is CADLRGRDHSQAFF. The CDR3 nucleotides are TGTGCGGACCTTAGGGGGCGGGACCACAGCCAAGCTTTCTTT.